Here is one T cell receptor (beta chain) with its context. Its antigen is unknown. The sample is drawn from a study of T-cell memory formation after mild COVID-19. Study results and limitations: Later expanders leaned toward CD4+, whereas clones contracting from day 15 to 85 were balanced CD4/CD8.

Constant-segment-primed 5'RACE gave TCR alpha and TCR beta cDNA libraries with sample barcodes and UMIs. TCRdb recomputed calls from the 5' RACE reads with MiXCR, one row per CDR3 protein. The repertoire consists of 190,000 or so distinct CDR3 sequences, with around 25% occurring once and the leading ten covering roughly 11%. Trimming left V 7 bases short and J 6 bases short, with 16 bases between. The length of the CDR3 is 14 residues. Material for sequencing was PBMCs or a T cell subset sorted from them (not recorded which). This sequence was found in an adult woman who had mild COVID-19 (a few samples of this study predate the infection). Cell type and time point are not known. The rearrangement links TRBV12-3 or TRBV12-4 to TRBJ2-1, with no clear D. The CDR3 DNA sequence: TGTGCCAGCACCCCACCCCCTTTACCCAATGAGCAGTTCTTC. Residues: CASTPPPLPNEQFF.